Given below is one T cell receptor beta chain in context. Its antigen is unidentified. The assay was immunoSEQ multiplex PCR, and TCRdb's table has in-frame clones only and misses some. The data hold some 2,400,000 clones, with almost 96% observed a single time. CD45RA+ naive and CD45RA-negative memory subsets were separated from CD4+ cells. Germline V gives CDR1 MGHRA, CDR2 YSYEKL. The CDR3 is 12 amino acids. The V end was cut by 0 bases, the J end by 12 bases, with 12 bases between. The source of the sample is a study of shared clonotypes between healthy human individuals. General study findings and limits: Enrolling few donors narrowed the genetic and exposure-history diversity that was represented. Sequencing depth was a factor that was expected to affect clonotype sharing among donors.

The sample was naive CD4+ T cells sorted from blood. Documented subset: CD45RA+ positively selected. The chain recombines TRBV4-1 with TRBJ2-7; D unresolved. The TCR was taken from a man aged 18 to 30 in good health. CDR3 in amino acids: CASSQDLDSLYF. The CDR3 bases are TGCGCCAGCAGCCAAGATCTAGACTCTCTGTACTTC.